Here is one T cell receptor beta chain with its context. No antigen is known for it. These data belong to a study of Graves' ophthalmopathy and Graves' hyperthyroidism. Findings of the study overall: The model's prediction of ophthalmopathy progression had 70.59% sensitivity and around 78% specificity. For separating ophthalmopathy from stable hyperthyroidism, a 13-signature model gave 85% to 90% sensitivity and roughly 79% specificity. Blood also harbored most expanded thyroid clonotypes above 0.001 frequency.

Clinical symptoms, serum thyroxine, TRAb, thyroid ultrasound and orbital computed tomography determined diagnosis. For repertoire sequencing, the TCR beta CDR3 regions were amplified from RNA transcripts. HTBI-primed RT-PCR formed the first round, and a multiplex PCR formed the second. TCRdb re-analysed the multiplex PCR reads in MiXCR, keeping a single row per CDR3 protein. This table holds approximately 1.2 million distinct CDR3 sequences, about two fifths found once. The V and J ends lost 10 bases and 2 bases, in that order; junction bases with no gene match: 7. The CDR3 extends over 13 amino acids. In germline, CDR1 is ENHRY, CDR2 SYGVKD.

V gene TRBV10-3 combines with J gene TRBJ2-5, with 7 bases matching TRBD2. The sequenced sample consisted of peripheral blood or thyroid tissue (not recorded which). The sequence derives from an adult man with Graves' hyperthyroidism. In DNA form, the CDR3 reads TGTGCCAGTAAAAGCGGGGTACAAGAGACCCAGTACTTC. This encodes CASKSGVQETQYF.